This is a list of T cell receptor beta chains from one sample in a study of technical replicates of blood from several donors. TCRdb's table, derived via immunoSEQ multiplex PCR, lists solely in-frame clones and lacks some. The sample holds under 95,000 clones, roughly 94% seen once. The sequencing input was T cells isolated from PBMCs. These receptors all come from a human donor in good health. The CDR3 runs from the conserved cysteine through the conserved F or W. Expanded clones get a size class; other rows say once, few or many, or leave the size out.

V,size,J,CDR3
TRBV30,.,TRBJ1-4,CAWSGAENEKLFF
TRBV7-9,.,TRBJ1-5,CASSFPGGNQPQHF
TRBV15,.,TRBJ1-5,CATSRDEVQPQHF
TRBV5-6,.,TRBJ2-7,CASSFTASYEQYF
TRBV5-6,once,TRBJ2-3,CASSFGLAGLSTDTQYF
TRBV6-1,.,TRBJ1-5,CASSEGDRDRGRPYSNQPQHF
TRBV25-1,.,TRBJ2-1,CASSVAGGYNEQFF
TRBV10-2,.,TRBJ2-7,CASSEADEQYF
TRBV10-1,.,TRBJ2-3,CASSGAGGITDTQYF
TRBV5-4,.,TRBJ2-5,CASSPGTSGGRYQETQYF
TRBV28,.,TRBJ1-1,CASSLGLGQENTEAFF
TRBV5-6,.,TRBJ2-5,CASSRGGGRRETQYF
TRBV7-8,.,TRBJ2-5,CASSLIGAWGGETQYF
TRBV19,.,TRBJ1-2,CASSYRPGAHLYGYTF
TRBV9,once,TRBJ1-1,CARCDDRGDPNTEAFF
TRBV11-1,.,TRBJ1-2,CASSLAPGGADGYTF
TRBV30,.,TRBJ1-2,CAWTGDRSRYGYTF
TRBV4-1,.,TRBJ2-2,CASSHPSGRAGTGELFF
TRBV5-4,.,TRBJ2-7,CASTPGVQNYEQYF
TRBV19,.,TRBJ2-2,CASSKRGVNTGELFF
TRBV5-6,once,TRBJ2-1,CASSPDVGSYNEQFF
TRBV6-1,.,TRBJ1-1,CASSEAQGYLMTNLAFF
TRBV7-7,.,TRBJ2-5,CASSPGASGGAGETQYF
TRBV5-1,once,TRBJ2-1,CASSPLTGGGEQFF
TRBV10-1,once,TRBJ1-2,CASSESSGGRDYTF
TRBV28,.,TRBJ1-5,CASSPTHAGNQPQHF
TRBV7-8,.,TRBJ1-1,CASRRDRGRSMNTEAFF
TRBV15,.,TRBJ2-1,CATSLGTGIGNEQFF
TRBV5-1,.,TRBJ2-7,CASIGYSNHPSYEQYF
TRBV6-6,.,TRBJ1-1,CASSYGTGYDTEAFF
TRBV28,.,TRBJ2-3,CASSLRRLAGGGDTQYF
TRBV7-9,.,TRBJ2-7,CASSKTGSSYYEQYF
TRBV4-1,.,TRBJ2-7,CASSQDLSYEQYF
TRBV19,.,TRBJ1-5,CASSENGVSNQPQHF
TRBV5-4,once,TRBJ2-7,CASSTRGLAGSYEQYF
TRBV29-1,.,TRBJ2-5,CSVDGAVQETQYF
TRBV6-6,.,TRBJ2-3,CASGGTSGASDTQYF
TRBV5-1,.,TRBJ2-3,CASSVPLGINTDTQYF
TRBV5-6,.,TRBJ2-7,CASSLKRGVLGEQYF
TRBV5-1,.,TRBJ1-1,CASSGQNTEAFF
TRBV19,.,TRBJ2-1,CASRRRGSLAGGQPPNEQFF
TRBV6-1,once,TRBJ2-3,CASSGRYSTDTQYF
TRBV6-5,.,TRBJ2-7,CASSYSEAGTYEQYF
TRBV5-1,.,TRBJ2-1,CASSFPGFANEQFF
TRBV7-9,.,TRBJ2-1,CASSLLPGEWNEQFF